This T cell receptor (beta chain) is from a study of cytomegalovirus exposure and HLA in healthy donors. The study, taken as a whole, reports: One variant, a missense change in DCLRE1C, was linked in a later analysis to TCR beta V- and J-gene trimming.

The study ran its PCR with 60 Vbeta and 13 Jbeta primers. Clones were read by immunoSEQ multiplex PCR, and TCRdb kept only the in-frame ones, dropping some. This sample has around 78,000 clones, with roughly 84% found just once. A note on this clone: Its antigen is not identified.

This CDR3 is built from 13 residues. V was pared by 7 bases and J by 1 base, with 7 bases between. Germline V gene data show CDR1 as WSHSY and CDR2 as SAAADI. The gene calls are TRBV10-2 and TRBJ2-2, with D hard to call. Material: PBMCs. This TCR was sampled from a woman in her forties or fifties in good health and CMV-seronegative. The CDR3 nucleotides are TGCGCCAGCAAATTATTGAACACCGGGGAGCTGTTTTTT. Protein product: CASKLLNTGELFF.